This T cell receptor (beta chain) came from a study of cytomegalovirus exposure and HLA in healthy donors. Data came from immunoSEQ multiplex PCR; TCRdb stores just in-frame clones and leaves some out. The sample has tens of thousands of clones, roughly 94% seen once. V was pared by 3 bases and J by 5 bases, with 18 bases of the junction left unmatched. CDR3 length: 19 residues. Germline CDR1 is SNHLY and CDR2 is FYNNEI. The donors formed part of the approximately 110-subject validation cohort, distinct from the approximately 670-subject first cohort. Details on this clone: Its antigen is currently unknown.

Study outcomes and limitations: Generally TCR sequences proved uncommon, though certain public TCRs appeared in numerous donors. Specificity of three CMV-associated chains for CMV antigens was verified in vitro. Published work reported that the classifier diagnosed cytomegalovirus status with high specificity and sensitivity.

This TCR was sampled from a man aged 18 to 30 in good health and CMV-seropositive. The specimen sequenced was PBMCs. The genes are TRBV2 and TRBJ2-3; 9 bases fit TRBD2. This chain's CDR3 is CASSDGGGTSGRAKDTQYF. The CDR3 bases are TGTGCCAGCAGTGATGGGGGTGGAACTAGCGGGCGGGCGAAAGATACGCAGTATTTT.